These 23 T cell receptor beta chains came from one sample sequenced in a study of blood T cell repertoires in COVID-19. TCRdb's table, derived via immunoSEQ multiplex PCR, lists solely in-frame clones and lacks some. The table records over 250,000 clones, roughly 90% of them present only once. Sample: peripheral blood. The receptors stem from a woman aged 30 to 39 with COVID-19, enrolled during active disease.

This chain joins TRBV10-2 and TRBJ2-1; TRBD1 matches at 7 bases. V lost 7 bases, J lost 7 bases, and 4 bases stayed unmatched. The CDR3 loop spans 12 amino acids. Per the germline V gene, CDR1 is WSHSY and CDR2 is SAAADI. The CDR3 sequence is CASTSTGNEQFF. CDR3 in DNA: TGCGCCAGCACCTCGACAGGGAATGAGCAGTTCTTC.

The chain couples TRBV7-2 to TRBJ1-1; D not certain. The CDR3 is 13 amino acids. The germline CDR1 and CDR2 sequences are SGHTA and FQGNSA. The V and J ends lost 5 bases and 7 bases respectively, with 14 bases between them. The CDR3 is CASSVGSPFEAFF. The CDR3 DNA reads as TGTGCCAGCAGCGTCGGTTCTCCCTTTGAAGCTTTCTTT.

The chain recombines TRBV7-2 with TRBJ1-5; unclear D gene. V lost 3 bases and J 0 bases, leaving 9 bases between the germline ends. The V gene's germline CDR1 is SGHTA and CDR2 FQGNSA. There are 15 residues in the CDR3. The CDR3 loop reads CASSFSSASNQPQHF. The CDR3 DNA follows: TGTGCCAGCAGCTTCAGTTCCGCTAGCAATCAGCCCCAGCATTTT.

The chain has TRBV7-9 and TRBJ1-2; TRBD1 might be the D (5 bases). Germline CDR1 is SEHNR and CDR2 is FQNEAQ (reference sequence). The V end lost 0 bases, the J end lost 0 bases, and 8 bases lay between the germline ends. The CDR3 is made up of 15 amino acids. CDR3: CASSLAGGANYGYTF. CDR3 bases: TGTGCCAGCAGCTTAGCGGGGGGAGCTAACTATGGCTACACCTTC.

This rearrangement joins TRBV6-5 to TRBJ2-3; TRBD1 matches 8 bases. Germline CDR1 and CDR2: MNHEY and SVGAGI. This CDR3 region has 11 residues. V shed 6 bases and J 8 bases; nucleotides not matched to a gene: 1. The CDR3 DNA is TGTGCCAGCAGAGGACAGGGTACGCAGTATTTT. Its protein product is CASRGQGTQYF.

V usage is TRBV30 and J usage is TRBJ2-3; 9 bases fit TRBD2. The germline gives CDR1 GTSNPN, CDR2 SVGIG (reference sequence). V lost 3 bases to trimming and J lost 2 bases; unmatched junction nucleotides: 12. CDR3 length equals 17 residues. The CDR3 is CAWSSLAGIVSTDTQYF. The DNA of the CDR3 is TGTGCCTGGAGCAGCCTAGCGGGGATTGTCTCCACAGATACGCAGTATTTT.

This clone was seen once. V and J are TRBV28 and TRBJ1-5; 9 nucleotides line up with TRBD1. Germline V gene sequence: CDR1 MDHEN, CDR2 SYDVKM. The V gene end was trimmed by 4 bases and the J gene end by 5 bases; junction bases not matched to a gene: 12. The CDR3 is 17 amino acids. In nucleotides, the CDR3 is TGTGCCAGCAGTTCGCCGCTCAGACAGGGGGTAGATCAGCCCCAGCATTTT. This encodes CASSSPLRQGVDQPQHF.

J is TRBJ2-3 and V is TRBV10-1; perhaps TRBD2 as D (6 bases). Trimming left V 3 bases short and J 8 bases short, with 15 bases between. CDR1 WNHNN and CDR2 SYGVQD come from the germline V gene (reference sequence). This CDR3 region has 14 residues. CDR3 DNA sequence: TGCGCCAGCAGTGACGGCGGGTTGGGGGGTACGCAGTATTTT. Translating it yields CASSDGGLGGTQYF.

The CDR3 here is CASSWGGSTDTQYF. The CDR3 DNA follows: TGTGCCAGCAGTTGGGGGGGAAGCACAGATACGCAGTATTTT. The V gene is TRBV27, the J gene TRBJ2-3; 7 bases line up with TRBD2. CDR3 length: 14 residues. V lost 4 bases, J lost 0 bases, and 1 base stayed unmatched. Per the germline V gene, CDR1 is MNHEY and CDR2 is SMNVEV (reference sequence).

The chain has TRBV29-1 and TRBJ1-1; 7 bases line up with TRBD1. V lost 7 bases and J lost 1; bases outside the gene matches: 9. The CDR3 sequence is 14 residues long. In germline, CDR1 is SQVTM, CDR2 ANQGSEA. The CDR3 DNA reads TGCAGCGGTGCAATGAGACAGGGGAACACTGAAGCTTTCTTT. It codes for CSGAMRQGNTEAFF.

This chain links TRBV11-2 with TRBJ2-2, with a tentative D call TRBD2 (5 bases). Trimming pared 1 base from V and 6 bases from J, leaving 6 bases between. CDR1 and CDR2 (germline): SGHAT, FQNNGV. The CDR3 has 13 residues. The CDR3 protein is CASSLGRAGELFF. CDR3 DNA sequence: TGTGCCAGCAGCTTAGGGCGGGCCGGGGAGCTGTTTTTT.

The chain is built from TRBV5-4 and TRBJ1-3; the match to TRBD1 covers 7 bases. Trimming removed 9 bases from V and 3 bases from J; junction bases left unmatched: 9. Germline CDR1 SGHNT, CDR2 YYREEE (reference sequence). This CDR3 is 14 amino acids long. CDR3 DNA: TGTGCCACCAAGGAGGGGGCGCTTGGAAACACCATATATTTT. This gives the protein CATKEGALGNTIYF.

The chain carries TRBV19 and TRBJ2-7; 10 bases are a match to TRBD2. Trimming took 5 bases from V and 0 from J; bases not matched to a gene: 1. Germline V gives CDR1 LNHDA, CDR2 SQIVND (reference sequence). The CDR3 totals 14 residues. The CDR3 DNA follows: TGTGCCAGTAGTCCTAGCGGGAGCTCCTACGAGCAGTACTTC. This sequence encodes CASSPSGSSYEQYF.

The CDR3 here is CASRQGQSIETQYF. In nucleotides, the CDR3 is TGTGCCAGCAGACAGGGGCAGTCGATAGAGACCCAGTACTTC. The chain uses TRBV27 and TRBJ2-5, with 7 bases identical to TRBD1. The J segment lost 4 bases and the V segment lost 6 bases, leaving 8 bases of the junction unmatched. The CDR3 totals 14 residues. Germline CDR1 is MNHEY and CDR2 is SMNVEV (reference sequence).

This clone was found many times. The chain recombines TRBV21-1 with TRBJ1-2; TRBD1 reflects the table's D call only, with no check against the DNA. TRBV21-1 is flagged as a pseudogene. This CDR3 is 15 amino acids long. The CDR3 here is CASSNRQGAPYGYTF. The DNA of the CDR3 is TGTGCCAGCAGCAATCGACAGGGGGCGCCCTATGGCTACACCTTC.

The J gene is TRBJ2-2, the V gene TRBV7-2, with TRBD2 matching over 9 bases. Trimming at V came to 1 base and at J to 4 bases, leaving 4 bases not matched to a gene. CDR1 is SGHTA and CDR2 is FQGNSA in the germline V gene. The CDR3 length is 16 residues. In DNA form, the CDR3 reads TGTGCCAGCAGCTTAGTAGCGGGAGATCTCACCGGGGAGCTGTTTTTT. Its protein is CASSLVAGDLTGELFF.

V gene TRBV4-2 combines with J gene TRBJ1-1, with unresolved D. Per the germline V gene, CDR1 is LGHNA and CDR2 is YNFKEQ. Trimming took off 1 base at V and 3 bases at J, with 9 bases between the two ends. The CDR3 totals 14 residues. This CDR3 reads CASSQGAGDTEAFF. CDR3 nucleotides: TGTGCCAGCAGCCAAGGGGCCGGGGACACTGAAGCTTTCTTT.

The chain recombines TRBV4-1 with TRBJ1-1; no clear D. CDR3 length: 14 residues. V was trimmed by 2 bases and J by 3 bases, leaving 10 bases between them. CDR1 and CDR2 from the germline V gene are MGHRA and YSYEKL. The CDR3, as DNA: TGCGCCAGCAGCCAACCCCAGGTGTACACTGAAGCTTTCTTT. Translating it yields CASSQPQVYTEAFF.

This sequence joins TRBV27 and TRBJ1-1; D not resolved. V lost 4 bases to trimming and J lost 3 bases, with 9 bases between them. This CDR3 is 13 amino acids long. Germline CDR1 is MNHEY and CDR2 is SMNVEV (reference sequence). CDR3 in amino acids: CASSYEVDTEAFF. The CDR3 coding sequence is TGTGCCAGCAGTTATGAGGTGGACACTGAAGCTTTCTTT.

The V call is TRBV5-1, the J call TRBJ2-3; TRBD2 might be the D (7 bases). Trimming cost V 3 bases and J 4 bases, with 18 bases left between them. This CDR3 is built from 16 residues. Germline CDR1 is SGHRS and CDR2 is YFSETQ. For the CDR3, the DNA is TGCGCCAGCAGCTACCATAGCGGGCGGGGGCCAGATACGCAGTATTTT. Translated: CASSYHSGRGPDTQYF.

The chain carries TRBV2 and TRBJ2-2; 7 nucleotides align to TRBD1. J lost 1 base, V lost 7 bases, and 9 bases had no gene match. The CDR3 covers 16 residues. Germline CDR1 SNHLY, CDR2 FYNNEI. In nucleotides, the CDR3 is TGTGCCAGCATTAGGGACAGATCGTTGAACACCGGGGAGCTGTTTTTT. This sequence encodes CASIRDRSLNTGELFF.

The rearrangement links TRBV5-1 to TRBJ2-5, with 7 bases fitting TRBD2. Germline CDR1 SGHRS, CDR2 YFSETQ. CDR3 length: 17 residues. V trimming: 4 bases; J trimming: 4 bases; junction bases outside the gene matches: 16. The CDR3 nucleotides read TGCGCCAGCAGCCCGCAGGATTTACGGGGGGTGCTAGAGACCCAGTACTTC. Translated, it gives CASSPQDLRGVLETQYF.

This clone was recorded a few times. J is TRBJ1-1 and V is TRBV11-2, with D tentatively TRBD1 (5 bases). This CDR3 is built from 14 residues. V was cut by 1 base and J by 0 bases, with 6 bases left in between. CDR1 and CDR2 from the germline V gene are SGHAT and FQNNGV. Here the CDR3 reads CASSLGQMNTEAFF. CDR3 sequence (DNA): TGTGCCAGCAGCTTAGGACAGATGAACACTGAAGCTTTCTTT. Full variable domain (rest looked up from reference TRBV11-2 and TRBJ1-1): EAGVAQSPRYKIIEKRQSVAFWCNPISGHATLYWYQQILGQGPKLLIQFQNNGVVDDSQLPKDRFSAERLKGVDSTLKIQPAKLEDSAVYLCASSLGQMNTEAFFGQGTRLTVV.